This entry lists 2 T cell receptor beta chains sequenced from one sample in a study of response to subunit inactivated influenza vaccine. A single record per CDR3 protein comes from TCRdb applying MiXCR to the RT-PCR reads. Altogether more than 450,000 distinct CDR3 sequences are present, 12% being singletons, with the ten largest covering roughly 10%. Source: PBMCs from blood, taken on the day of vaccination. These TCRs come from a man in his fifties or sixties who received an inactivated influenza vaccine.

This clonotype was seen more than once but under ten times. The chain is built from TRBV9 and TRBJ2-3, with 9 bases fitting TRBD2. The CDR3 has 16 amino acids. Germline loops: CDR1 SGDLS, CDR2 YYNGEE. The junction had 7 bases not matched to a gene; V was cut back by 0 bases and J by 5 bases. Here the CDR3 reads CASSVVAAGGVDTQYF. The CDR3 bases are TGTGCCAGCAGCGTAGTCGCTGCGGGAGGGGTAGATACGCAGTATTTT.

This CDR3 is CASSLGEGHSKANYGYTF. The CDR3 coding sequence is TGCGCCAGCAGCTTGGGTGAGGGCCATTCAAAAGCTAACTATGGCTACACCTTC. The chain carries TRBV5-1 and TRBJ1-2; D is uncertain. The germline gives CDR1 SGHRS, CDR2 YFSETQ. V was shortened by 0 bases and J by 0 bases, with 18 bases between the two germline ends. The CDR3 contains 18 residues.